Described below is a single TCR beta chain sequence and its context. The antigen is unknown. The source of the sample is a study of cytomegalovirus exposure and HLA in healthy donors. The wider study: A preliminary data release comprised 80 million to 95 million unique TCRs obtained from HLA-typed donors.

Use of 60 Vbeta and 13 Jbeta primers characterized the PCR. Some clones are missing from TCRdb's copy, which holds only in-frame ones; the method was immunoSEQ multiplex PCR. The sample carries 150,000 to 200,000 clones, roughly 82% recorded once. The germline V gene has CDR1 MDHEN and CDR2 SYDVKM. This CDR3 spans 14 amino acids. V lost 5 bases and J 4 bases, leaving 14 bases between the germline ends. Findings and caveats of the study: A later analysis by the authors found several of the most significant clusters apparently linked to common viral pathogens. A missense DCLRE1C variant was associated with V- and J-gene trimming of TCR beta chains in a later analysis, and an independent cohort replicated the association.

The sequence derives from a woman aged 50 to 65 in good health and CMV-seronegative. The chain is built from TRBV28 and TRBJ1-2, with D possibly TRBD1 on 6 matching bases. The specimen sequenced was PBMCs. CDR3 DNA sequence: TGTGCCAGCAGTCGATCCACAGGGTTCTATGGCTACACCTTC. Its protein product is CASSRSTGFYGYTF.